The following is a T cell receptor beta chain sequence with its context. The antigen is unknown. This sample is part of a study of vaccination effects on CD4 cells after COVID-19. Repertoires were generated with immunoSEQ multiplex PCR, while TCRdb's copy carries only in-frame clones and drops some. The table has tens of thousands of clones, 75% to 90% seen once. Study observations and caveats: Vaccine- and infection-induced clones showed marked clonal contraction late following vaccination.

The junction had 4 bases not matched to a gene; V was cut back by 0 bases and J by 7 bases. The CDR3 totals 15 residues. Germline CDR1 is MNHEY and CDR2 is SVGAGI. Viral peptide pool expansion of antigen-specific CD4+ T cells preceded sequencing in the ViraFEST assay. Researchers isolated CD4+ T cells once approximately ten days of culture had elapsed. Cultivation was performed at two million PBMC per well with roughly 10 IU/ml IL-2 and roughly 9.9 ug/ml peptides added. Researchers swapped half the medium for IL-2 medium on both days 3 and 7. This receptor was obtained from a human donor who received a COVID-19 vaccine. Sequenced here: CD4+ T cells from PBMCs cultured with HCoV-229E spike peptides, sampled before COVID-19 vaccination. The V gene is TRBV6-5, the J gene TRBJ1-4; 8 nucleotides agree with TRBD1. Written as DNA, the CDR3 is TGTGCCAGCAGTTACTCCCGGACAGGGCGTGAAAAACTGTTTTTT. Encoded protein: CASSYSRTGREKLFF.